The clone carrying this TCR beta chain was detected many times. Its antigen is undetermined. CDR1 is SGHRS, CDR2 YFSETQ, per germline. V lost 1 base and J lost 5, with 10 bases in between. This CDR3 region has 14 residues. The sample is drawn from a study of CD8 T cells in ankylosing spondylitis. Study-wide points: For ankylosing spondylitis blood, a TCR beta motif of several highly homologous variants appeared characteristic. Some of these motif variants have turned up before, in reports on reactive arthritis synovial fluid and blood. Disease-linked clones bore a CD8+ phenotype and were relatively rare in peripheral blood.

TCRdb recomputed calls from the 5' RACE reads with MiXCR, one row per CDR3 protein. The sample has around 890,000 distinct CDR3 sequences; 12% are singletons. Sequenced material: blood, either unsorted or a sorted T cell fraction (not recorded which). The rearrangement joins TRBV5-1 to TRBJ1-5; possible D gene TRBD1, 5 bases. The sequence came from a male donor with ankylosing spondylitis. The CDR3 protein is CASSLTGADQPQHF. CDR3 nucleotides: TGCGCCAGCAGCTTGACCGGGGCAGATCAGCCCCAGCATTTT.